Listed below are T cell receptor beta chains from one sample, sequenced in a study of blood T cell repertoires in COVID-19. TCRdb's table, derived via immunoSEQ multiplex PCR, lists solely in-frame clones and lacks some. The sample holds approximately 230,000 clones, 70% to 90% seen once. Sequencing was performed on peripheral blood. The receptors were gathered from a man aged 25-45 years who had recovered from COVID-19. Each CDR3 is given with its conserved first and last residue. Fields, in order: clone size, J gene, D gene, V gene, CDR3 protein, CDR3 DNA. A D gene is named only where the DNA matches it firmly. Where a row states a size, it is once, few, many or the class of an expanded clone; other rows omit it.

abundance: .
j_gene: TRBJ1-2
d_gene: TRBD1
v_gene: TRBV28
CDR3aa: CASSSITGQGFGGYTF
CDR3nt: TGTGCCAGCAGTTCTATTACGGGACAGGGGTTTGGTGGCTACACCTTC

abundance: .
j_gene: TRBJ1-1
d_gene: .
v_gene: TRBV11-2
CDR3aa: CASSTWGPNTEAFF
CDR3nt: TGTGCCAGCAGCACGTGGGGGCCGAACACTGAAGCTTTCTTT

abundance: .
j_gene: TRBJ2-1
d_gene: TRBD2
v_gene: TRBV19
CDR3aa: CASSIGSLAGGRSSYNEQFF
CDR3nt: TGTGCCAGTAGTATAGGGTCTCTAGCGGGGGGGCGGTCCTCCTACAATGAGCAGTTCTTC

abundance: .
j_gene: TRBJ2-2
d_gene: .
v_gene: TRBV5-1
CDR3aa: CASSLARRNTGELFF
CDR3nt: TGCGCCAGCAGCTTGGCCCGGAGGAACACCGGGGAGCTGTTTTTT

abundance: .
j_gene: TRBJ1-2
d_gene: .
v_gene: TRBV27
CDR3aa: CASSLSGGRGYTF
CDR3nt: TGTGCCAGCAGTTTATCGGGGGGTAGAGGCTACACCTTC

abundance: .
j_gene: TRBJ1-3
d_gene: .
v_gene: TRBV7-2
CDR3aa: CASSLAGVDTIYF
CDR3nt: TGTGCCAGCAGCTTAGCCGGGGTAGACACCATATATTTT

abundance: .
j_gene: TRBJ1-4
d_gene: TRBD1
v_gene: TRBV2
CDR3aa: CASMGLWTGNEKLFF
CDR3nt: TGTGCCAGCATGGGGCTCTGGACAGGGAATGAAAAACTGTTTTTT

abundance: .
j_gene: TRBJ2-7
d_gene: .
v_gene: TRBV5-6
CDR3aa: CASQLQGGESVYEQYF
CDR3nt: TGTGCCAGCCAACTGCAAGGCGGTGAGTCTGTCTACGAGCAGTACTTC

abundance: .
j_gene: TRBJ2-3
d_gene: .
v_gene: TRBV6-5
CDR3aa: CASSSPFSRGTDTQYF
CDR3nt: TGTGCCAGCAGTTCCCCTTTTAGCCGGGGCACAGATACGCAGTATTTT

abundance: .
j_gene: TRBJ1-1
d_gene: .
v_gene: TRBV19
CDR3aa: CASSQGVEAFF
CDR3nt: TGTGCCAGTAGTCAAGGGGTCGAAGCTTTCTTT

abundance: .
j_gene: TRBJ1-2
d_gene: TRBD1
v_gene: TRBV13
CDR3aa: CASSPGTAFYYGYTF
CDR3nt: TGTGCCAGCAGCCCAGGGACAGCCTTTTACTATGGCTACACCTTC

abundance: .
j_gene: TRBJ1-1
d_gene: TRBD1
v_gene: TRBV5-1
CDR3aa: CASSGRQGPNTEAFF
CDR3nt: TGCGCCAGCAGCGGGAGACAGGGTCCGAACACTGAAGCTTTCTTT

abundance: .
j_gene: TRBJ1-1
d_gene: TRBD1
v_gene: TRBV27
CDR3aa: CASRLQGTEAFF
CDR3nt: TGTGCCAGCAGACTACAGGGGACTGAAGCTTTCTTT

abundance: .
j_gene: TRBJ1-1
d_gene: .
v_gene: TRBV10-3
CDR3aa: CAIRLDGDTEAFF
CDR3nt: TGTGCCATCAGGCTGGACGGGGACACTGAAGCTTTCTTT

abundance: .
j_gene: TRBJ1-2
d_gene: .
v_gene: TRBV27
CDR3aa: CASSLGGLNSRGYTF
CDR3nt: TGTGCCAGCAGTCTGGGAGGGCTAAACTCGCGGGGCTACACCTTC

abundance: .
j_gene: TRBJ1-1
d_gene: .
v_gene: TRBV5-1
CDR3aa: CASSLAEGGTEAFF
CDR3nt: TGCGCCAGCAGCTTGGCCGAGGGAGGGACTGAAGCTTTCTTT

abundance: .
j_gene: TRBJ2-2
d_gene: .
v_gene: TRBV5-1
CDR3aa: CASSSGTMTGELFF
CDR3nt: TGCGCCAGCAGCTCCGGGACAATGACCGGGGAGCTGTTTTTT

abundance: .
j_gene: TRBJ1-1
d_gene: .
v_gene: TRBV5-5
CDR3aa: CASTVEKGGTEAFF
CDR3nt: TGTGCCAGCACCGTGGAGAAAGGGGGCACTGAAGCTTTCTTT

abundance: .
j_gene: TRBJ1-1
d_gene: .
v_gene: TRBV7-8
CDR3aa: CASSSRGQNTEAFF
CDR3nt: TGTGCCAGCAGCTCAAGGGGACAGAACACTGAAGCTTTCTTT

abundance: .
j_gene: TRBJ1-2
d_gene: .
v_gene: TRBV5-1
CDR3aa: CASSLAMTSANYGYTF
CDR3nt: TGCGCCAGCAGCTTGGCCATGACTTCTGCTAACTATGGCTACACCTTC

abundance: .
j_gene: TRBJ1-6
d_gene: TRBD1
v_gene: TRBV6-4
CDR3aa: CASSWTGDSPLHF
CDR3nt: TGTGCCAGCAGTTGGACAGGGGATTCACCCCTCCACTTT

abundance: .
j_gene: TRBJ2-7
d_gene: .
v_gene: TRBV6-5
CDR3aa: CASSFGAEQYF
CDR3nt: TGTGCCAGCAGTTTTGGGGCCGAGCAGTACTTC

abundance: .
j_gene: TRBJ1-5
d_gene: .
v_gene: TRBV10-2
CDR3aa: CASMPTRGNQPQHF
CDR3nt: TGCGCCAGCATGCCTACTAGGGGGAATCAGCCCCAGCATTTT

abundance: .
j_gene: TRBJ2-7
d_gene: .
v_gene: TRBV6-5
CDR3aa: CASSFNILMPYEQYF
CDR3nt: TGTGCCAGCAGTTTTAACATCCTCATGCCCTACGAGCAGTACTTC

abundance: once
j_gene: TRBJ2-2
d_gene: TRBD1
v_gene: TRBV7-9
CDR3aa: CASSDRERGGELFF
CDR3nt: TGTGCCAGCAGCGACAGGGAGAGGGGCGGGGAGCTGTTTTTT

abundance: .
j_gene: TRBJ2-7
d_gene: .
v_gene: TRBV5-4
CDR3aa: CASSSSGHPYEQYF
CDR3nt: TGTGCCAGCAGCTCATCGGGACATCCCTACGAGCAGTACTTC

abundance: .
j_gene: TRBJ1-1
d_gene: .
v_gene: TRBV29-1
CDR3aa: CSAGDKLNTEAFF
CDR3nt: TGCAGCGCCGGGGACAAATTGAACACTGAAGCTTTCTTT

abundance: .
j_gene: TRBJ2-7
d_gene: .
v_gene: TRBV5-1
CDR3aa: CASSLGTGRGQYF
CDR3nt: TGCGCCAGCAGCTTGGGGACAGGGAGGGGGCAGTACTTC

abundance: .
j_gene: TRBJ1-3
d_gene: .
v_gene: TRBV21-1
CDR3aa: CASSKALGGMNTIYF
CDR3nt: TGTGCCAGCAGCAAAGCGCTAGGAGGGATGAACACCATATATTTT

abundance: .
j_gene: TRBJ2-3
d_gene: TRBD1
v_gene: TRBV19
CDR3aa: CAGQGAQKDTQYF
CDR3nt: TGTGCCGGACAGGGGGCGCAGAAAGATACGCAGTATTTT

abundance: once
j_gene: TRBJ2-5
d_gene: .
v_gene: TRBV19
CDR3aa: CASSVPTDQETQYF
CDR3nt: TGTGCCAGTAGTGTCCCGACAGACCAAGAGACCCAGTACTTC